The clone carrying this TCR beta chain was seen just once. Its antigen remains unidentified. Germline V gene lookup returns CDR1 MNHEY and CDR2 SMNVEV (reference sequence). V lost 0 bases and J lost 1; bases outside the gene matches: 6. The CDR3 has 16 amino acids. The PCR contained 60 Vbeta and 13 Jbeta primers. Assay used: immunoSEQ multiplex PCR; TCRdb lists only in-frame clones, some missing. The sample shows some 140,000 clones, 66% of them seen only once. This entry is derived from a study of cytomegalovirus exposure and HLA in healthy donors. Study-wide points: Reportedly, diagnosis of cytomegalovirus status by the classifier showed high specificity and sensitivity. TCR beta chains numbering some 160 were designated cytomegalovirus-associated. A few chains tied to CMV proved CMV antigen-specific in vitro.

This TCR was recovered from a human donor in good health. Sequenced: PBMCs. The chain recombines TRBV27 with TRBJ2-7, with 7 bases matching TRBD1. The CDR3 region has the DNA TGTGCCAGCAGTTTATCTTGGACAGGCCCTTCCTACGAGCAGTACTTC. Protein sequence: CASSLSWTGPSYEQYF.